This TCR beta chain comes out of a study of cytomegalovirus exposure and HLA in healthy donors (dated by TCRdb to the late 2010s). About the investigation overall: An earlier analysis of some 500 of the donors reported approximately 290 Gb of sequence data and roughly 100 million unique TCR beta sequences from 150 million to 200 million T cells. The study used immunosequencing to profile the T cell repertoires of several hundred subjects and linked those repertoires to cytomegalovirus serostatus. Typing coverage varied by locus: roughly 629-640 donors for A, B, C, DRB1 and DQB1; approximately 520 for DQA1; about 570 for DPA1; more than 450 for DPB1. A later genetic analysis used genome-wide SNP genotypes for about 65% of the 666 donors, treating that subset as a discovery cohort. HLA typing covered class I and class II loci at four-digit resolution. The aim of the study was to test whether cataloging public T cell receptors could identify signatures of past pathogen exposure. Among around 400 genotyped donors of the cohort, an average of around 220,000 unique TCR beta nucleotide sequences was sequenced per donor, of which about 18% were non-productive. Among the approximately 400 genotyped donors, roughly 80% belonged to the genetic ancestry cluster associated with self-reported Caucasian donors. Donor age, sex, ethnicity and CMV serostatus were compiled alongside the repertoire data. High-throughput TCR immunosequencing, statistical association of individual TCRs with disease status, and machine learning were combined to predict cytomegalovirus infection status. Along with the roughly 700-subject first cohort, a separate validation cohort of over a hundred different subjects was used. In the later analysis, no new phenotypic data were used to find candidate immune exposures; instead, reliance was placed on TCR beta sequences and their occurrence across donors. In a later analysis, previously published TCR beta repertoires from about 670 donors were re-analyzed and high-resolution HLA genotyping was added so that TCR occurrence patterns could be studied. All discovery cohort repertoires had been generated using a single sequencing platform. An early release covering 500 to 750 HLA-typed donors comprised about 310 gigabases of sequencing data and roughly 86 million unique TCR sequences. Because of strong linkage in the cohort, four or five DR-DQ haplotypes were treated as single units for association and clustering. To decide whether each TCR beta V gene segment behaved as functional or pseudogenic, an earlier analysis of over 500 of the donors relied on high-throughput TCR beta sequencing.

The CDR3 has 14 amino acids, counting the end cysteine and phenylalanine. The entry retains the CDR3 DNA only, 42 bases that are in frame from base 1. CDR1 SGHTA and CDR2 FQGNSA are derived from the germline V gene. V has 5 bases trimmed and J has 4 bases trimmed; junction bases matching no gene number 4. Study-wide findings and limitations: A cluster of highly shared sequence variants was judged likely to represent a technical artifact of the sequencing pipeline. Immune exposure information for the cohort was limited to CMV serostatus. A later analysis reported that several top co-occurrence clusters appeared linked to parvovirus B19, influenza, CMV and Epstein-Barr virus. Cytomegalovirus status was reported to be diagnosed by the classifier with high specificity and sensitivity in both the original and validation cohorts. Some IMGT-functional V segments, including TRBV6-2 and TRBV6-3, could not be told apart with the 87-base-pair reads, so those segments were excluded. Strong co-occurrence of HLA alleles, especially DR and DQ, made assigning TCR associations to individual alleles difficult. Linkage disequilibrium might explain the correlated functional status among segregating V segments, but an unknown experimental factor could not be excluded. The authors suggested that the approach could potentially be generalized to other disease states and immunological phenotypes. Presence/absence analyses assumed roughly uniform sequencing depth across donors, an assumption that may not hold. Because counts were too low, about 18 rarely observed V segments, including chromosome 9 orphons, were left out of the earlier analysis of over 550 of the donors. This cohort had only TCR beta chains sequenced, and the lack of alpha or paired-chain data limited which features could be detected. Three of the identified cytomegalovirus-associated TCR beta chains were confirmed in vitro to be specific for cytomegalovirus antigens. Compared with the roughly 700-donor mean, donors in an Asian-associated ancestry cluster had fewer N-insertions in productive TCRs, according to a later genetic analysis. Across donors, most TCR sequences were observed very rarely, whereas some public TCRs were present in many individuals. Specific HLA alleles were associated with 16,951 TCR beta sequences at a false discovery rate of 0.05 in a later analysis. Because HLA typing was unavailable for some donors at each locus, only the typed subset was used in association tests. In a later analysis, HLA-associated TCR beta chains were found to be more clonally expanded and to have lower generation probabilities than equally common non-associated chains. A later genetic analysis associated a missense DCLRE1C variant with V-gene and J-gene trimming of TCR beta chains, and an independent cohort replicated the association. A further reported finding was that TCR beta sequences accurately predicted the HLA-A and HLA-B alleles for most subjects in the first cohort. In a later analysis, most CMV-associated TCR beta chains were found to appear HLA-restricted, with HLA associations seemingly driven largely by CMV exposure. In a later analysis, TCR association rates were found to vary across HLA loci, with the most associated TCRs seen for DRB1 alleles and the fewest for HLA-C alleles. In an earlier analysis of more than 450 of the donors, most TCR beta V segments were observed in productive rearrangements about 87% or about 30% of the time, broadly matching IMGT annotations. In the study, around 160 TCR beta chains were listed as associated with cytomegalovirus.

This clone was seen a handful of times. It has no known antigen specificity. No base quality information exists; no much larger clone differs at one position. Receptor amplification or capture employed the immunoSEQ multiplex PCR assay. A mixture of 60 forward primers for TCR Vbeta segments and 13 reverse primers for TCR Jbeta segments was used in the multiplex PCR. The CDR3 region of rearranged TCR beta genes was amplified from genomic DNA with a multiplex PCR assay. Amplified TCR beta libraries were sequenced as 87-base-pair reads on the Illumina HiSeq System. The study's processing was this. A later analysis tallied about 77 million unique TCR beta chains across the 666 repertoires, and about 12 million of those chains were shared by two or more donors. Raw reads were error-corrected and collapsed into unique sequences with a nearest-neighbor algorithm that merged closely related sequences to remove PCR and sequencing errors. CDR3 sequences were aligned to IMGT reference sequences to assign V, D and J gene segments. For a sequence to be retained, at least a six-nucleotide match to both a V gene segment and a J gene segment was required. A rearrangement counted as productive if the CDR3 had no stop codons and remained in frame with V and J, and every other rearrangement counted as non-productive. CDR3 was defined according to IMGT convention as the region running from the second conserved V-encoded cysteine to the conserved J-encoded phenylalanine. Sequences without an unambiguous match to a single V gene segment were excluded from the earlier analysis of almost 600 of the donors. An earlier analysis of approximately 590 of the donors classified V segments as functional when productive rearrangements were above 56.7% and as segregating when the standard deviation between donors was above 5%. A statistical classification framework was built to diagnose cytomegalovirus status from the catalog of TCR beta chain sequences. In a later analysis, V and J genes were assigned by comparing TCR nucleotide sequences against IMGT/GENE-DB human TR gene sequences. In a later analysis, CDR3 sequences and most-parsimonious VDJ recombination scenarios were assigned using the TCRdist pipeline. In a later analysis, every TCR beta chain was defined by the combination of its CDR3 amino acid sequence and its V-gene family, and reads without a unique V-gene family were dropped. In a later analysis, approximately 590 highly shared, low-generation-probability nucleotide sequences were removed to address suspected cross-contamination and a sequencing artifact. In a later analysis, a clonal expansion index for each public chain was calculated from normalized within-repertoire ranks of inferred template counts. In a later analysis, generation probabilities were computed using a VDJ recombination model fitted to out-of-frame rearrangements, and the results were checked against IGoR. Hypergeometric tests were used in a later analysis to score TCR-TCR, TCR-HLA and TCR-CMV co-occurrence, with a repertoire-size bias correction applied to the TCR pairs. A later analysis estimated false discovery rates by permuting HLA or CMV assignments 20 times. In a later analysis, co-occurring TCRs were grouped using DBSCAN, and TCRdist sequence similarity was added for clustering within HLA-allele-positive subsets. Co-occurrence clustering excluded repertoires with fewer than 30,000 or more than 120,000 public chains, plus five with anomalous nucleotide sharing. Drawn from immuneACCESS, this table holds only the in-frame rearrangements with V and J called that TCRdb kept. Clones are partly lost; checked studies trace under half to an unresolved V gene and leave the rest unexplained. That table is the source of V, J and clone size, and D and trimming were worked out from the DNA. The table for this sample lists 95,000 to 150,000 clones; roughly 80% of them were counted only once. Of the sample, approximately 11% is held by the ten largest clones.

In total, about 650 healthy bone marrow donors made up the cohort. At the time of sampling, every cohort member was nominally healthy, though immune exposures that went unrecorded were likely present. The donor was CMV seropositive and belonged to the group of 250 to 300 seropositive cohort members. Every donor gave a peripheral blood sample, and the peripheral blood mononuclear cells from that sample were used for TCR beta sequencing. The Qiagen DNeasy Blood Extraction Kit was used to extract genomic DNA from the blood cell samples. This receptor chain uses TRBV7-2 and TRBJ2-7, with 11 bases in between that match TRBD2. Sequenced input: PBMCs. The TCR sequence derives from a man in his thirties or forties in good health and CMV-seropositive. The CDR3 loop reads CASSARLAGYEQYF. The sequenced DNA: TGTGCCAGCAGCGCCAGACTAGCGGGATACGAGCAGTACTTC.